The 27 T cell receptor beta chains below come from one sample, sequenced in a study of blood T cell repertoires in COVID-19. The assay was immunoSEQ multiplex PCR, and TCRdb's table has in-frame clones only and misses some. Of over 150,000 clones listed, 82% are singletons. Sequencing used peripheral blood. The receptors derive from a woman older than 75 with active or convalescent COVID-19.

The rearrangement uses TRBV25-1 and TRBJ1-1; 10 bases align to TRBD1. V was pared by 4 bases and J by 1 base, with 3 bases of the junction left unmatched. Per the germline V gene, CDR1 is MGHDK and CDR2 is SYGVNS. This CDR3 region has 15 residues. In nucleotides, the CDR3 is TGTGCCAGCAGTGTACGGGACAGGGGGAACACTGAAGCTTTCTTT. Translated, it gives CASSVRDRGNTEAFF.

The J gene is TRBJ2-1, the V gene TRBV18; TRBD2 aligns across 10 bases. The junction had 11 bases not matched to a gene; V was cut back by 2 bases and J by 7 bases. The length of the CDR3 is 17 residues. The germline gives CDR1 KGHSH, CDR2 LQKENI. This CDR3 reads CASSPRTSGRRGNEQFF. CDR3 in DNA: TGTGCCAGCTCACCAAGGACTAGCGGACGGAGAGGGAATGAGCAGTTCTTC.

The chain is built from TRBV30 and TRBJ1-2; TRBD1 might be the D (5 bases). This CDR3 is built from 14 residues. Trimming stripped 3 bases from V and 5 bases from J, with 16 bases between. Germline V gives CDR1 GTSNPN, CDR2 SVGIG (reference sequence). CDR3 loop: CAWSRLGGGYGYTF. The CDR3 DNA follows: TGTGCCTGGAGCCGTCTCGGGGGGGGTTATGGCTACACCTTC.

The CDR3 coding sequence is TGCGCCAGCACTAGGACAGGGGGCACAGAGACCCAGTACTTC. Translation: CASTRTGGTETQYF. The V gene is TRBV5-1, the J gene TRBJ2-5; 11 positions match TRBD1. Trimming took 6 bases from V and 4 from J; bases not matched to a gene: 5. Germline CDR1 SGHRS, CDR2 YFSETQ. This CDR3 is 14 amino acids long.

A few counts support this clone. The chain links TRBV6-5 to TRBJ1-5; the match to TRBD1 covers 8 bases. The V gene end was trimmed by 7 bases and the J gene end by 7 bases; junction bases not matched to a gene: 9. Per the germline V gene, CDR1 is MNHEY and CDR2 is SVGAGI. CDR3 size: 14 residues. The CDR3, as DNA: TGTGCCAGCAATGGACAGGGTTTTTACCAGCCCCAGCATTTT. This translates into CASNGQGFYQPQHF.

CDR3 DNA sequence: TGTGCCAGCAGCTTAAGGGCAGGGGATGGCTACACCTTC. This encodes CASSLRAGDGYTF. V is TRBV5-6 and J is TRBJ1-2, with a weak D call TRBD1 (6 bases). The V gene lost 2 bases and the J gene lost 6 bases, with 11 bases spanning the gap. Germline V gene lookup returns CDR1 SGHDT and CDR2 YYEEEE. The CDR3 runs 13 residues.

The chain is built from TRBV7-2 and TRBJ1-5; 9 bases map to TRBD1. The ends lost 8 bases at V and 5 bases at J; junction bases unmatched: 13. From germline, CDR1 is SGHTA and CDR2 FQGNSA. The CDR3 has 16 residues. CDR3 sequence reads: CASGGQGIMMYQPQHF. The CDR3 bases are TGTGCCAGCGGGGGACAGGGAATAATGATGTATCAGCCCCAGCATTTT. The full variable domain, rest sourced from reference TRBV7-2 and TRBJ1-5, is GAGVSQSPSNKVTEKGKDVELRCDPISGHTALYWYRQSLGQGLEFLIYFQGNSAPDKSGLPSDRFSAERTGGSVSTLTIQRTQQEDSAVYLCASGGQGIMMYQPQHFGDGTRLSIL.

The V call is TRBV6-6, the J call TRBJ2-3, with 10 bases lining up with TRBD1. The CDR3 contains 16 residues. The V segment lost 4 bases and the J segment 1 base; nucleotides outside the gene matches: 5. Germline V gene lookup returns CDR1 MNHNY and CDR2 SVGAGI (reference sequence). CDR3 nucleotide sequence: TGTGCCAGCAGTTCGCCGACAGGGGGCGGCACAGATACGCAGTATTTT. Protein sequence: CASSSPTGGGTDTQYF.

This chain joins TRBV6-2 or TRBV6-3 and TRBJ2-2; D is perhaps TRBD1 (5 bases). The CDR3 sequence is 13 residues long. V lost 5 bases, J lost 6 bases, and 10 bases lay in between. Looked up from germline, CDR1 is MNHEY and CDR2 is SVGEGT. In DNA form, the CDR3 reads TGTGCCAGCAGTGCAGGGTTTGCCGGGGAGCTGTTTTTT. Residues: CASSAGFAGELFF.

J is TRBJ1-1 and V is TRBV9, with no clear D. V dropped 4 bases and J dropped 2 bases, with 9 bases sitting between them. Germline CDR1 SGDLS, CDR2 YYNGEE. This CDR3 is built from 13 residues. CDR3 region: CASSIRDNTEAFF. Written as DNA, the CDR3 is TGTGCCAGCAGCATCCGGGATAACACTGAAGCTTTCTTT. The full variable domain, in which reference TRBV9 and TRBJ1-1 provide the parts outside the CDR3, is DSGVTQTPKHLITATGQRVTLRCSPRSGDLSVYWYQQSLDQGLQFLIQYYNGEERAKGNILERFSAQQFPDLHSELNLSSLELGDSALYFCASSIRDNTEAFFGQGTRLTVV.

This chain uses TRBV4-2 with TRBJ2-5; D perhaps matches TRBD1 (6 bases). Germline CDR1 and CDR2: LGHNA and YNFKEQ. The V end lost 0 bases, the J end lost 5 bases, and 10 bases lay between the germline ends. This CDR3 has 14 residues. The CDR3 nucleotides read TGTGCCAGCAGCCAAGAGGGGGCGGATGAGACCCAGTACTTC. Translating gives CASSQEGADETQYF.

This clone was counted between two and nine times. Here the CDR3 DNA reads TGTGCCAGCAGCTTAGGAACAGGGGGCTGGTACTTC. It is translated as CASSLGTGGWYF. The chain recombines TRBV7-8 with TRBJ2-7; the match to TRBD1 covers 9 bases. After removal of 1 base from V and 12 bases from J, the junction contained 4 bases not matched to a gene. The CDR3 extends over 12 amino acids. Looked up from germline, CDR1 is SGHVS and CDR2 is FQNEAQ.

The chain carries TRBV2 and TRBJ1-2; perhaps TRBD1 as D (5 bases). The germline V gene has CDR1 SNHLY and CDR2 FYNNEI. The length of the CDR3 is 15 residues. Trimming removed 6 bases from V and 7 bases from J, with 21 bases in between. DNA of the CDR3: TGTGCCAGCAGCCCCACGGGACGGAGGGGCTTTGGCTACACCTTC. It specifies CASSPTGRRGFGYTF.

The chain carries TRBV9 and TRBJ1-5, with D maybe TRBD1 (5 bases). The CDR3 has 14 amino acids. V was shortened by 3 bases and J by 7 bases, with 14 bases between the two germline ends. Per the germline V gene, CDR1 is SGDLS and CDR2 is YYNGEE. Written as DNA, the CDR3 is TGTGCCAGCAGCGAGCGGGGGGGTAGACAGCCCCAGCATTTT. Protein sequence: CASSERGGRQPQHF. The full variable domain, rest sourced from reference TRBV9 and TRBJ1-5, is DSGVTQTPKHLITATGQRVTLRCSPRSGDLSVYWYQQSLDQGLQFLIQYYNGEERAKGNILERFSAQQFPDLHSELNLSSLELGDSALYFCASSERGGRQPQHFGDGTRLSIL.

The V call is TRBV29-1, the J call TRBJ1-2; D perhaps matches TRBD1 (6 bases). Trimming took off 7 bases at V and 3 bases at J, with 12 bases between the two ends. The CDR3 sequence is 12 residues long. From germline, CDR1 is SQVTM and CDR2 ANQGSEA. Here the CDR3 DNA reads TGCAGCGGGACCTCAGGGGACTATGGCTACACCTTC. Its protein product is CSGTSGDYGYTF.

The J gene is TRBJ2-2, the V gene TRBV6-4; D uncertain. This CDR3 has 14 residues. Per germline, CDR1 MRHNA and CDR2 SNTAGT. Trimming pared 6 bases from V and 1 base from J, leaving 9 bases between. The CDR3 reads CASRLEMNTGELFF. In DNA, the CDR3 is TGTGCCAGCAGATTAGAAATGAACACCGGGGAGCTGTTTTTT.

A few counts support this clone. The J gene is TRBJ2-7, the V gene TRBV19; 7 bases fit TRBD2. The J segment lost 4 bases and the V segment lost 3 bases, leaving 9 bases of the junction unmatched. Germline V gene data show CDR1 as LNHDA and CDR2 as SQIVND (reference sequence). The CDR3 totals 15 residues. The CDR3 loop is CASSIDGSGLYEQYF. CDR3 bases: TGTGCCAGTAGTATCGATGGTAGCGGGCTGTACGAGCAGTACTTC.

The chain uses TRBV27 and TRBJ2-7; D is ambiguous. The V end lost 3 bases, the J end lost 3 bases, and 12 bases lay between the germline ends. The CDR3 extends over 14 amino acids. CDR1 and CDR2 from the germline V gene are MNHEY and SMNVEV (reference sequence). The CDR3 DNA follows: TGTGCCAGCAGTTTGGGTCGAGGAAACTACGAGCAGTACTTC. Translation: CASSLGRGNYEQYF.

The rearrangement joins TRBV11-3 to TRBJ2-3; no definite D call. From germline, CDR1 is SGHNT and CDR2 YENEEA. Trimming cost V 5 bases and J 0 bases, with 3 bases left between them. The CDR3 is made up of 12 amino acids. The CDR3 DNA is TGTGCCAGCAGCCTCAGCACAGATACGCAGTATTTT. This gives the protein CASSLSTDTQYF.

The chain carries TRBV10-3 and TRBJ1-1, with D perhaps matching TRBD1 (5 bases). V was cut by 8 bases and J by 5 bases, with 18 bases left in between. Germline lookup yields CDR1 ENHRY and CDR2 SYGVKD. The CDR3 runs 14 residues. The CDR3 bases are TGTGCCATCCGAAGTTTCGACAGCCGTACTGAAGCTTTCTTT. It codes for CAIRSFDSRTEAFF.

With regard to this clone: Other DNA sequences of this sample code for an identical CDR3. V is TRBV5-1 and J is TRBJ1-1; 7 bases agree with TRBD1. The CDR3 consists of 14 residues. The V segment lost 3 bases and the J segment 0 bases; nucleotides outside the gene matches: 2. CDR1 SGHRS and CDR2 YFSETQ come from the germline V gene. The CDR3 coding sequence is TGCGCCAGCAGCTCGACAGGGATGAACACTGAAGCTTTCTTT. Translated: CASSSTGMNTEAFF.

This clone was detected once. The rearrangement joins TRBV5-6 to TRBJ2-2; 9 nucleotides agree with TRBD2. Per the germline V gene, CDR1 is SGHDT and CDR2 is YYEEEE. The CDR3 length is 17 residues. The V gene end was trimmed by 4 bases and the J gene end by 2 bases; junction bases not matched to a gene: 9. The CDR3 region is CASSLPLLAGNTGELFF. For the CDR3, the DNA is TGTGCCAGCAGCCTCCCTCTCCTAGCGGGAAACACCGGGGAGCTGTTTTTT.

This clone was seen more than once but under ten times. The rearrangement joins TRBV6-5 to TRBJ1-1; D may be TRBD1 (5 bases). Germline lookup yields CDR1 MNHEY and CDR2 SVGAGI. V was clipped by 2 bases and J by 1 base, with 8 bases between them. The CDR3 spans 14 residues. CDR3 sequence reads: CASSYATGNTEAFF. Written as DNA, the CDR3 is TGTGCCAGCAGTTACGCCACAGGGAACACTGAAGCTTTCTTT.

The CDR3 protein is CASSTTGANEQFF. CDR3 coding DNA: TGTGCCAGCAGCACTACAGGGGCCAATGAGCAGTTCTTC. The chain joins TRBV5-4 to TRBJ2-1, with TRBD1 identical over 7 bases. The CDR3 length is 13 residues. With V trimmed by 4 bases and J by 6 bases, 4 bases remained unmatched. The germline V gene encodes CDR1 SGHNT and CDR2 YYREEE (reference sequence).

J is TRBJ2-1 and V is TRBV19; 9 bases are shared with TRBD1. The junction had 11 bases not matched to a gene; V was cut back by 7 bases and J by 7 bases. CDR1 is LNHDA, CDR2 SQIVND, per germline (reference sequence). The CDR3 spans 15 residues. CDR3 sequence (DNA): TGTGCCAGTACCACGGGACAGGGTAGGCTAAATGAGCAGTTCTTC. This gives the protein CASTTGQGRLNEQFF.

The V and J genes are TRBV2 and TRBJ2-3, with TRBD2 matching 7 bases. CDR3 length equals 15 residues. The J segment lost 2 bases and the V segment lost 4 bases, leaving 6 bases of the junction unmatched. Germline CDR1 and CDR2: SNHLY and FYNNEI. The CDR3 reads CASSVMRGNTDTQYF. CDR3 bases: TGTGCCAGCAGTGTGATGCGGGGGAACACAGATACGCAGTATTTT.

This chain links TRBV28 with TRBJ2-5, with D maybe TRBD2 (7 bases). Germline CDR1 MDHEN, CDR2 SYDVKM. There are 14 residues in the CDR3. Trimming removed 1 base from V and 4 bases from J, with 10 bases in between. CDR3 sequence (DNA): TGTGCCAGCAGTTTATATGGGGGGGCAGAGACCCAGTACTTC. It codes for CASSLYGGAETQYF.